The present entry profiles one T cell receptor beta chain with its context. No antigen is known for it. Beta-chain TCR CDR3 regions were amplified from RNA transcripts. HTBI-primed first-round RT-PCR preceded second-round multiplex PCR. TCRdb used MiXCR to reprocess the multiplex PCR reads, holding one entry per CDR3 protein. The sample has about 500,000 distinct CDR3 sequences, under 40% seen once. This CDR3 contains 15 residues. Germline CDR1 and CDR2: SEHNR and FQNEAQ (reference sequence). V was cut by 6 bases and J by 7 bases, with 21 bases left in between. The data belong to a study of Graves' ophthalmopathy and Graves' hyperthyroidism. About the research overall: No ophthalmopathy within 18 months of follow-up signified stable hyperthyroidism. Findings of the study overall: Blood also held most thyroid clonotypes expanded above 0.001 frequency.

If patients had other autoimmune diseases, uncontrolled infections, pregnancy or lactation, they were excluded. The sequenced material came from peripheral blood or thyroid tissue (not recorded which). The sequence derives from an adult man with Graves' hyperthyroidism. The chain links TRBV7-9 to TRBJ1-1; D is possibly TRBD1 (6 bases). The CDR3: CASSSRQGRKGEAFF. The CDR3 region has the DNA TGTGCCAGCAGTTCCAGGCAGGGGCGTAAAGGTGAAGCTTTCTTT.